These 9 T cell receptor beta chains share one sample of origin, sequenced in a study of T cell repertoires in cytomegalovirus infection. TCRdb re-called the reads with MiXCR, one entry per CDR3 protein. This table has approximately 180,000 distinct CDR3 sequences, about 15% appearing once. Input material: CD8+ T cells from PBMCs. All receptors derive from a human donor in good health (CMV status not recorded). Some clones in this sample may be carry-over from other donors' samples.

This clonotype has only a few counts. The genes are TRBV28 and TRBJ1-6, with 10 bases identical to TRBD1. V shed 9 bases and J 7 bases; nucleotides not matched to a gene: 9. The CDR3 extends over 15 amino acids. The V gene's germline CDR1 is MDHEN and CDR2 SYDVKM. The chain's CDR3 is CASCPRQGANSPLHF. The CDR3 bases are TGTGCCAGTTGTCCCCGACAGGGGGCGAATTCACCCCTCCACTTT.

This clonotype qualifies as medium-sized. The chain joins TRBV7-8 to TRBJ1-3, with TRBD1 as a possible D gene (5 bases). There are 13 residues in the CDR3. The V and J ends lost 4 bases and 4 bases respectively, with 8 bases between them. Germline values: CDR1 SGHVS, CDR2 FQNEAQ. This CDR3 reads CASSSEGGNTIYF. The CDR3 coding sequence is TGTGCCAGCAGCTCGGAGGGGGGAAACACCATATATTTT.

The chain links TRBV19 to TRBJ2-2; D is perhaps TRBD1 (5 bases). The CDR3 spans 15 residues. V was cut by 3 bases and J by 7 bases, with 15 bases left in between. CDR1 and CDR2 (germline): LNHDA, SQIVND (reference sequence). CDR3 residues: CASSILSRAGGELFF. The CDR3 nucleotides are TGTGCCAGTAGTATCCTAAGCAGGGCTGGCGGGGAGCTGTTTTTT. The whole variable domain, filled in from reference TRBV19 and TRBJ2-2, reads DGGITQSPKYLFRKEGQNVTLSCEQNLNHDAMYWYRQDPGQGLRLIYYSQIVNDFQKGDIAEGYSVSREKKESFPLTVTSAQKNPTAFYLCASSILSRAGGELFFGEGSRLTVL.

This chain links TRBV20-1 with TRBJ1-1, with no clear D. Germline V gene data show CDR1 as DFQATT and CDR2 as SNEGSKA (reference sequence). The CDR3 sequence is 10 residues long. CDR3 bases: TGCAGGCCCCTAGGAACGGGTGCTTTCTTT. This encodes CRPLGTGAFF.

The chain combines TRBV25-1 with TRBJ2-5; 8 bases line up with TRBD1. J lost 2 bases, V lost 1 base, and 6 bases had no gene match. The CDR3 loop spans 16 amino acids. The V gene's germline CDR1 is MGHDK and CDR2 SYGVNS. In DNA, the CDR3 is TGTGCCAGCAGTGAATTGAGGACAGGGCTACAAGAGACCCAGTACTTC. This gives the protein CASSELRTGLQETQYF.

This sequence joins TRBV6-5 and TRBJ2-7; D gene ambiguous. Trimming took 7 bases from V and 3 from J, leaving 7 bases between them. Germline CDR1 and CDR2: MNHEY and SVGAGI. This CDR3 has 11 residues. The CDR3 DNA sequence: TGTGCCAGCACCCGCGGCTACGAGCAGTACTTC. This translates into CASTRGYEQYF.

V is TRBV7-9 and J is TRBJ2-1; possibly TRBD1 for D (5 bases). The CDR3 length is 16 residues. Trimming pared 2 bases from V and 3 bases from J, leaving 14 bases between. Germline V lookup: CDR1 SEHNR, CDR2 FQNEAQ (reference sequence). CDR3 nucleotide sequence: TGTGCCAGCAGCTTACCCGAAGGGGCCTTCTACAATGAGCAGTTCTTC. The encoded protein is CASSLPEGAFYNEQFF.

This clonotype has more than one count but fewer than ten. The chain links TRBV28 to TRBJ2-7; D assignment may be TRBD1 or TRBD2 (5 bases each). The CDR3 is 13 residues long. Trimming took off 4 bases at V and 6 bases at J, with 13 bases between the two ends. Germline CDR1 MDHEN, CDR2 SYDVKM. The CDR3 region has the DNA TGTGCCAGCAGTTCGTCAGGGACGGGCGAGCAGTACTTC. Its translation is CASSSSGTGEQYF.

This clonotype was seen a few times. The V call is TRBV20-1, the J call TRBJ1-5; tentative D call: TRBD1 (5 bases). The CDR3 covers 16 residues. Trimming removed 2 bases from V and 1 base from J, with 15 bases in between. CDR1 DFQATT and CDR2 SNEGSKA come from the germline V gene (reference sequence). DNA of the CDR3: TGCAGTGCTAGAAGCCAGGGAGGTCTCAGCAATCAGCCCCAGCATTTT. Its protein product is CSARSQGGLSNQPQHF.